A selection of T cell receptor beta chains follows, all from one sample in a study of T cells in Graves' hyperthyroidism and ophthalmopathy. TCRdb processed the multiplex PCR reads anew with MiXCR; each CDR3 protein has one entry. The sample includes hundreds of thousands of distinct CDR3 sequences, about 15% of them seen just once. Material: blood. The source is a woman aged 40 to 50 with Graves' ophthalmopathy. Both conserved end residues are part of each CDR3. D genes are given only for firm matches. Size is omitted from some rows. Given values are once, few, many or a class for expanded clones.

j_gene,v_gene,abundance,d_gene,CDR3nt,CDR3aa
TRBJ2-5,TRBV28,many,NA,TGTGCCAGCACCCACCGAGGGTGGCGGGGTGAGACCCAGTACTTC,CASTHRGWRGETQYF
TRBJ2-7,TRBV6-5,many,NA,TGTGCCAGCAGTTACTTGGCGGACTTTGCCTACGAGCAGTACTTC,CASSYLADFAYEQYF
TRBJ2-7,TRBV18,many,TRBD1,TGTGCCAGCTCGAGCGGACAGGGAAGTTCCTACGAGCAGTACTTC,CASSSGQGSSYEQYF
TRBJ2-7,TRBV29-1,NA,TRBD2,TGCAGCGTGACCTTGCTACTAGCGGGGACCTACGAGCAGTACTTC,CSVTLLLAGTYEQYF
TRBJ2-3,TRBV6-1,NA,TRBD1,TGTGCCAGCAGTCCTGACAGGGGGTATAGCACAGATACGCAGTATTTT,CASSPDRGYSTDTQYF
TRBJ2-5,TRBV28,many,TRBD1,TGTGCCAGCAGTTCGCCGGTCAGGGGGATGGGGGAGACCCAGTACTTC,CASSSPVRGMGETQYF
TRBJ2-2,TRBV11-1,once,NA,TGTGCCAGCAGCCCGAGTGGGGCAGGCGAGGGCGGGGAGCTGTTTTTT,CASSPSGAGEGGELFF
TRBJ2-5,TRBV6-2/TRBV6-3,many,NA,TGTGCCAGCAGTTACTTCGACGCGCGTCAAGAGACCCAGTACTTC,CASSYFDARQETQYF
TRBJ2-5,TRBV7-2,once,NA,TGTGCCAGCAGCCTCGTAGGGGGGCGGGCCAAAGAGACCCAGTACTTC,CASSLVGGRAKETQYF
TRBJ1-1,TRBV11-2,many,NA,TGTGCCAGCAGCTTTACGGGCCAGACTGAAGCTTTCTTT,CASSFTGQTEAFF
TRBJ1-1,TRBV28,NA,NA,TGTGCCAGCACTGGCGAGGAGAGTTTCACTGAAGCTTTCTTT,CASTGEESFTEAFF
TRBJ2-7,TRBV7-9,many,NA,TGTGCCAGCAGCTTAGGTACCCTAAGGGGGGCCTACGAGCAGTACTTC,CASSLGTLRGAYEQYF
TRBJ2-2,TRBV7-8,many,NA,TGTGCCAGCAGCTCAAGGGGGGCAGTTGAGGGGGAGCTGTTTTTT,CASSSRGAVEGELFF
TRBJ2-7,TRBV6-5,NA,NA,TGTGCCAGCAGTTACTCGGGCGGTCTCTACGAGCAGTACTTC,CASSYSGGLYEQYF
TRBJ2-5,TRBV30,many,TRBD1,TGTGCCTGGAGTCGAAGACAGGGGGCTATGGAGACCCAGTACTTC,CAWSRRQGAMETQYF
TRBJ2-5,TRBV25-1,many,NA,TGTGCCAGCAGCGCGAACCAAGGACAGAAAGAGACCCAGTACTTC,CASSANQGQKETQYF
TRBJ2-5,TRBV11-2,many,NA,TGTGCCAGCAGCCCACCCGGCGGGGACTTGAAGACCCAGTACTTC,CASSPPGGDLKTQYF
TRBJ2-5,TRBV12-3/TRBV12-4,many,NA,TGTGCCAGCACGGAAGACCAAGAGACCCAGTACTTC,CASTEDQETQYF
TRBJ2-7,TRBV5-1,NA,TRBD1,TGCGCCAGCAGCTCTGGGAGGACAGGGGGCATGTCCTACGAGCAGTACTTC,CASSSGRTGGMSYEQYF
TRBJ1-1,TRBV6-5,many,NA,TGTGCCAGCAGTTCCCCTGATGGCGGCCACACTGAAGCTTTCTTT,CASSSPDGGHTEAFF
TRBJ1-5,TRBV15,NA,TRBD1,TGTGCCACCAGCAGAGGACAGGGCCCTCAGCCCCAGCATTTT,CATSRGQGPQPQHF
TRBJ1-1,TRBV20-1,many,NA,TGCAGTGCCCTGACAGAGAACACTGAAGCTTTCTTT,CSALTENTEAFF
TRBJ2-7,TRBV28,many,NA,TGTGCCAGCAGTCTCGCGGGGAGACAGTACTTC,CASSLAGRQYF
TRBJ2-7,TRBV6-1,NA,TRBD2,TGTGCCAGCAGCCGGGGGGGGACTAGTCAGTACGAGCAGTACTTC,CASSRGGTSQYEQYF
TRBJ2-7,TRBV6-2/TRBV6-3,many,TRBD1,TGTGCCAGCAGTCCGGACAGGGTGTCGGACGAGCAGTACTTC,CASSPDRVSDEQYF
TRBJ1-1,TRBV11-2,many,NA,TGTGCCAGCAGCTTAGAATCCTGGGGACTTTATAACACTGAAGCTTTCTTT,CASSLESWGLYNTEAFF
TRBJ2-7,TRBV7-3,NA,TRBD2,TGTGCCAGCAGCCGCTCTAGCGGGGACTCCTACGAGCAGTACTTC,CASSRSSGDSYEQYF
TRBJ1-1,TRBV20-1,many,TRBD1,TGCAGCGCCAGGACAGGGGACACTGAAGCTTTCTTT,CSARTGDTEAFF
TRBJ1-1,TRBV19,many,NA,TGTGCCAGTATGGGCAGGGTGGTCACTGAAGCTTTCTTT,CASMGRVVTEAFF
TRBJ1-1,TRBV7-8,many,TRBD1,TGTGCCAGCAGCCCCCGGACAGGGGGCGGGAGGAACACTGAAGCTTTCTTT,CASSPRTGGGRNTEAFF
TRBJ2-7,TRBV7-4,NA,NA,TGTGCCAGCAGCTTCCCTAGCAGATCACCCTACGAGCAGTACTTC,CASSFPSRSPYEQYF
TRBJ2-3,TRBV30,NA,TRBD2,TGTGCCTGGAGTGGGCTAGCGGGAGGGTTAGATACGCAGTATTTT,CAWSGLAGGLDTQYF
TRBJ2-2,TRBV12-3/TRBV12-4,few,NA,TGTGCCGGCAGTCTGAACACCGGGGAGCTGTTTTTT,CAGSLNTGELFF
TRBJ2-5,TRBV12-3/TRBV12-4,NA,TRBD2,TGTGCCAGCAGTTTAAGGAGCGGGAGTTCGGTAGAGACCCAGTACTTC,CASSLRSGSSVETQYF
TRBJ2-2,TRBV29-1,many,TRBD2,TGCTCAGGGACTAGCGGGAGCACCGGGGAGCTGTTTTTT,CSGTSGSTGELFF
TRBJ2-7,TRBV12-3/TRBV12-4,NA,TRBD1,TGTGCCAGCAGACTAAGGGACAGGGGGCTTGACGAGCAGTACTTC,CASRLRDRGLDEQYF
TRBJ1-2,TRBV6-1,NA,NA,TGTGCCATCCGAGGGGGGATGGTGAACTATGGCTACACCTTC,CAIRGGMVNYGYTF
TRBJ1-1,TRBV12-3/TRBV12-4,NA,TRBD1,TGTGCCAGCAACATACAGGGGGCGCGGGAAGCTTTCTTT,CASNIQGAREAFF
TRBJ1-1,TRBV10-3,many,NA,TGTGCCATCCTAGACAGGTTGAACACTGAAGCTTTCTTT,CAILDRLNTEAFF
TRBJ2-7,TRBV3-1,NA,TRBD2,TGTGCCAGCAGCCAAGAGGCGGGAGGCAACGAGCAGTACTTC,CASSQEAGGNEQYF
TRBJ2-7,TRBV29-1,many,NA,TGCAGCGTTGAAGATGGGGCTCAGGGGAGCTCCTACGAGCAGTACTTC,CSVEDGAQGSSYEQYF
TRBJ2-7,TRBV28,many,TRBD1,TGTGCCAGCAGCCCATGGGGCAGGGGGCACGAGCAGTACTTC,CASSPWGRGHEQYF
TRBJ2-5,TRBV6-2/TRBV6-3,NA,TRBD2,TGTGCCAGAGCTCGGACTAGCGAAGAACAAGAGACCCAGTACTTC,CARARTSEEQETQYF
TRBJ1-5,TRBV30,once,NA,TGTGCCTGGGGACCGCACAATCAGCCCCAGCATTTT,CAWGPHNQPQHF
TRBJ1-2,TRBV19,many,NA,TGTGCCAGTTTCTGGGGCGGGACGGAGGATTTGGCTCACTATGGCTACACCTTC,CASFWGGTEDLAHYGYTF
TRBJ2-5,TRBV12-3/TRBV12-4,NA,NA,TGTGCCAGCAGTTTGTGGTACCAAGAGACCCAGTACTTC,CASSLWYQETQYF
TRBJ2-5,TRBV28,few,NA,TGTGCCAGCAGTTTTGCCTCCGGGCCAGCCCAAGAGACCCAGTACTTC,CASSFASGPAQETQYF
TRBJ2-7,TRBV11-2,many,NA,TGTGCCAGCAGCAGGGGGAGCGGGCAGATTACTAGCGAGCAGTACTTC,CASSRGSGQITSEQYF
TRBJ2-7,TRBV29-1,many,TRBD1,TGCAGCTCCCGGGACAGTTCCTACGAGCAGTACTTC,CSSRDSSYEQYF
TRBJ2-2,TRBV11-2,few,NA,TGTGCCTGCAGCTCCTTTAGCTCCCTGGGTAACGGGGAGCTGTTTTTT,CACSSFSSLGNGELFF
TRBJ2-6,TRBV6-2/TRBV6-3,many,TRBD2,TGTGCCAGCACACGGCTAGCGGGAGGTCCCTCTGGGGCCAACGTCCTGACTTTC,CASTRLAGGPSGANVLTF
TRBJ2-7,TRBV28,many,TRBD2,TGTGCCAGCCGTGACAGCGGGGGGAGCTCCTACGAGCAGTACTTC,CASRDSGGSSYEQYF
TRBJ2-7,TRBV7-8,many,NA,TGTGCCAGCAGCACGGGACCGGGACCAAACTACGAGCAGTACTTC,CASSTGPGPNYEQYF
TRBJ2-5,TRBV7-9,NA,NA,TGTGCCAGCAGCTTAGGGTGGGAAGGAGAGACCCAGTACTTC,CASSLGWEGETQYF
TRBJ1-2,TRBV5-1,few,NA,TGCGCCAGCAGCCGAGATTCTTCCAACTATGGCTACACCTTC,CASSRDSSNYGYTF
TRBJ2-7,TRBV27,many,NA,TGTGCCAGCAGTTTCGGGGGCGAGCAGTACTTC,CASSFGGEQYF
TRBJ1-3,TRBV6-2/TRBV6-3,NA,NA,TGTGCCAGCAGTTCACGGGACGGGTCCGGAAACACCATATATTTT,CASSSRDGSGNTIYF
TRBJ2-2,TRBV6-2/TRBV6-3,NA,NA,TGTGCCAGCAGTTACCAGGGGCGAGGCACCGGGGAGCTGTTTTTT,CASSYQGRGTGELFF
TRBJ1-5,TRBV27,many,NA,TGTGCCAGCAGCGAGAGCGGGTCTAGCAATCAGCCCCAGCATTTT,CASSESGSSNQPQHF
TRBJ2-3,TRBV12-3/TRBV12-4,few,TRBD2,TGTGCCAGCACCTCCTGGACTAGCGGGAGTGGAACAGATACGCAGTATTTT,CASTSWTSGSGTDTQYF